This T cell receptor beta chain was profiled in a study of radiation and T cells in renal cell carcinoma. CDR3 length equals 15 residues. The germline CDR1 and CDR2 sequences are SGDLS and YYNGEE. The germline V and J ends were trimmed by 4 bases and 0 bases, with 11 bases remaining between them. The time point was: blood 2 weeks post-SBRT. The treatment denotes: 15 Gy SBRT to primary tumor, nephrectomy 4 weeks later. The data were produced by immunoSEQ multiplex PCR, yet TCRdb's version contains in-frame clones alone and is incomplete. The sample lists roughly 80,000 clones; around 86% were seen once.

The chain uses TRBV9 and TRBJ2-1; the D call may be TRBD1 or TRBD2 (5 bases each). This sequence originates from a woman aged 50 to 65 with renal cell carcinoma. The sequencing here drew on blood, taken from a patient whose treatment included radiotherapy and nephrectomy. Here the CDR3 reads CASSPGAASYNEQFF. CDR3 DNA sequence: TGTGCCAGCAGCCCCGGGGCAGCCTCCTACAATGAGCAGTTCTTC.